The rows below give T cell receptor beta chains drawn from one sample of a study of metastatic and nonmetastatic thyroid tumors. With MiXCR, TCRdb reprocessed the PCR reads. This table has roughly 28,000 clones, around a fifth appearing once. Sequenced sample: blood. Receptors originate from a female donor with papillary thyroid cancer or a benign thyroid nodule (not recorded which). Some clones in this sample may be carry-over from other donors' samples. Both conserved end residues are part of each CDR3. Each record gives: clone size, D gene, V gene, J gene, CDR3 DNA, CDR3 protein. The D gene is left open where the match is weak. Size tells how often a clone was seen (once, few, many) or the class of an expanded clone, and some rows leave it out.

clone_size: medium-sized; d_call: TRBD2; v_call: TRBV6-1; j_call: TRBJ2-7; cdr3_nt: TGTGCCAGCAGTGAAGGCGTAGCGGGGGACTCCTACGAGCAGTACTTC; cdr3_aa: CASSEGVAGDSYEQYF
clone_size: many; d_call: NA; v_call: TRBV2; j_call: TRBJ2-1; cdr3_nt: TGTGCCAGCAGTGCCTACTTGGATGAGCAGTTCTTC; cdr3_aa: CASSAYLDEQFF
clone_size: NA; d_call: NA; v_call: TRBV7-9; j_call: TRBJ1-2; cdr3_nt: TGTGCCAGCAGCCCGGCGTGGGATGGCTACACCTTC; cdr3_aa: CASSPAWDGYTF
clone_size: many; d_call: NA; v_call: TRBV6-2/TRBV6-3; j_call: TRBJ2-2; cdr3_nt: TGTGCCAGCCGATGGGGGGGCCCGAACACCGGGGAGCTGTTTTTT; cdr3_aa: CASRWGGPNTGELFF
clone_size: NA; d_call: NA; v_call: TRBV6-1; j_call: TRBJ1-6; cdr3_nt: TGTGCCAGCAGGAGAGTACAGGGTGGTTCACCCCTCCACTTT; cdr3_aa: CASRRVQGGSPLHF
clone_size: NA; d_call: NA; v_call: TRBV7-9; j_call: TRBJ2-5; cdr3_nt: TGTGCCAGCAGCTTAGCGGGACAAGGGGGTGGAGAGACCCAGTACTTC; cdr3_aa: CASSLAGQGGGETQYF
clone_size: many; d_call: NA; v_call: TRBV6-2/TRBV6-3; j_call: TRBJ1-1; cdr3_nt: TGTGCCAGCAGTTACTCCGGCAGGGCTGAAGCTTTCTTT; cdr3_aa: CASSYSGRAEAFF
clone_size: many; d_call: NA; v_call: TRBV5-1; j_call: TRBJ1-2; cdr3_nt: TGCGCCAGCAGCTCCGCCGGGGACTATGGCTACACCTTC; cdr3_aa: CASSSAGDYGYTF
clone_size: NA; d_call: NA; v_call: TRBV5-1; j_call: TRBJ2-7; cdr3_nt: TGCGCCAGCAGCTTGGAGGGCCGCGCCTACGAGCAGTACTTC; cdr3_aa: CASSLEGRAYEQYF
clone_size: NA; d_call: NA; v_call: TRBV10-3; j_call: TRBJ1-4; cdr3_nt: TGTGCCATCAGTGAAGTCGGAGGAAGTGAAAAACTGTTTTTT; cdr3_aa: CAISEVGGSEKLFF
clone_size: many; d_call: NA; v_call: TRBV2; j_call: TRBJ1-4; cdr3_nt: TGTGCCAGCAACGGGGGACCTAATGAAAAACTGTTTTTT; cdr3_aa: CASNGGPNEKLFF
clone_size: many; d_call: TRBD2; v_call: TRBV28; j_call: TRBJ2-5; cdr3_nt: TGTGCCAGCAGTTCGGGCAGGGAGGGGGAGACCCAGTACTTC; cdr3_aa: CASSSGREGETQYF
clone_size: NA; d_call: NA; v_call: TRBV5-6; j_call: TRBJ1-6; cdr3_nt: TGTGCCAGCAGCTTGTTGATTCAGGGACGGTCACCCCTCCACTTT; cdr3_aa: CASSLLIQGRSPLHF
clone_size: many; d_call: TRBD2; v_call: TRBV11-2; j_call: TRBJ2-1; cdr3_nt: TGTGCCAGCAGCTTAGGGCCAGCGGGATTTTTAAATGAGCAGTTCTTC; cdr3_aa: CASSLGPAGFLNEQFF
clone_size: NA; d_call: NA; v_call: TRBV3-1; j_call: TRBJ2-3; cdr3_nt: TGTGCCAGCAGCCAAGGGTCCGAAGGAACGCAGTATTTT; cdr3_aa: CASSQGSEGTQYF
clone_size: many; d_call: TRBD1; v_call: TRBV12-3/TRBV12-4; j_call: TRBJ2-7; cdr3_nt: TGTGCCAGCAGTCCCGGGACAGGCACCCCCTACGAGCAGTACTTC; cdr3_aa: CASSPGTGTPYEQYF
clone_size: NA; d_call: TRBD2; v_call: TRBV2; j_call: TRBJ2-3; cdr3_nt: TGTGCCAGCAGTGGGACTAGCGGGAGTGCCATAGGGTCAGATACGCAGTATTTT; cdr3_aa: CASSGTSGSAIGSDTQYF
clone_size: NA; d_call: NA; v_call: TRBV6-1; j_call: TRBJ2-7; cdr3_nt: TGTGGGTGCACGAGTTGGAGCTCCTACGAGCAGTACTTC; cdr3_aa: CGCTSWSSYEQYF
clone_size: many; d_call: TRBD1; v_call: TRBV11-2; j_call: TRBJ2-7; cdr3_nt: TGTGCCAGCAGCTTAGTCGGCGGGACAGGGAAAGACGAGCAGTACTTC; cdr3_aa: CASSLVGGTGKDEQYF
clone_size: NA; d_call: NA; v_call: TRBV2; j_call: TRBJ1-5; cdr3_nt: TGTGCCAGCAGCCCGGGGAAGGGCAATCAGCCCCAGCATTTT; cdr3_aa: CASSPGKGNQPQHF
clone_size: many; d_call: TRBD2; v_call: TRBV7-2; j_call: TRBJ2-1; cdr3_nt: TGTGCCAGCAGCTCGAGCGGGGCTACCTACAATGAGCAGTTCTTC; cdr3_aa: CASSSSGATYNEQFF
clone_size: many; d_call: TRBD2; v_call: TRBV20-1; j_call: TRBJ2-3; cdr3_nt: TGCAGTGCTAGGGCCCCGGCGGGGGTTAGCACAGATACGCAGTATTTT; cdr3_aa: CSARAPAGVSTDTQYF
clone_size: NA; d_call: TRBD2; v_call: TRBV7-3; j_call: TRBJ2-3; cdr3_nt: TGTGCCAGCAGCTTAATGGCTAGCGGAACCACCAGCACAGATACGCAGTATTTT; cdr3_aa: CASSLMASGTTSTDTQYF
clone_size: many; d_call: NA; v_call: TRBV30; j_call: TRBJ2-5; cdr3_nt: TGTGCCTGGAGTGATCTAAAAGAGACCCAGTACTTC; cdr3_aa: CAWSDLKETQYF